This T cell receptor (beta chain) was found in a study of T-cell reconstitution after alpha-beta-depleted transplantation in children. V lost 1 base and J 4 bases, leaving 13 bases between the germline ends. Germline V lookup: CDR1 LGHDT, CDR2 YNNKEL (reference sequence). This CDR3 spans 16 amino acids. For TCRbeta, the library was prepared with unique molecular identifiers. TCRdb reprocessed the PCR reads with MiXCR, giving one entry per CDR3 protein. This sample yields roughly 610,000 distinct CDR3 sequences, of which roughly 10% are seen a single time; less than 5% belongs to the top ten. The chain uses TRBV3-1 and TRBJ2-2; no reliable D call. The material was PBMCs from the stem cell graft donor, obtained from the stem cell graft. The clonotype originates from a human donor who donated a stem cell graft to a child with acute myeloid leukemia. The CDR3 reads CASSQVAGVVTGELFF. Here the CDR3 DNA reads TGTGCCAGCAGCCAAGTTGCAGGTGTTGTCACCGGGGAGCTGTTTTTT. The full variable domain, completed using reference TRBV3-1 and TRBJ2-2, is DTAVSQTPKYLVTQMGNDKSIKCEQNLGHDTMYWYKQDSKKFLKIMFSYNNKELIINETVPNRFSPKSPDKAHLNLHINSLELGDSAVYFCASSQVAGVVTGELFFGEGSRLTVL.